The 32 T cell receptor beta chains in this list originate from one sample, sequenced in a study of vaccination and CD4 T cells after COVID-19. One entry per CDR3 protein results from TCRdb running MiXCR on the PCR reads. Here the sample spans approximately 29,000 distinct CDR3 sequences, around 50% being singletons. Noted time point: late sampling 161 to 241 days after vaccination in a few convalescent patients. The sample was CD4+ T cells from blood, taken about 7 months after SARS-CoV-2 vaccination. These receptors all stem from a human donor who had recovered from COVID-19.

The chain has TRBV15 and TRBJ1-5; a weak D match, TRBD1 (5 bases). CDR1 is LNHNV, CDR2 YYDKDF, per germline (reference sequence). CDR3 length: 15 amino acids. V lost 1 base, J lost 7 bases, and 14 bases lay in between. The CDR3 reads CATSRGTQGRQPQHF. As DNA, the CDR3 is TGTGCCACCAGCAGAGGTACCCAGGGTAGACAGCCCCAGCATTTT.

The CDR3 region has the DNA TGTGCCAGCAGCATTTTAACCGGGGAGACCCAGTACTTC. It specifies CASSILTGETQYF. This chain joins TRBV7-6 and TRBJ2-5, with D hard to call. The germline V gene has CDR1 SGHVS and CDR2 FNYEAQ. Trimming took 5 bases from V and 5 from J, leaving 12 bases between them. The CDR3 has 13 residues.

This sequence joins TRBV4-3 and TRBJ2-2; 7 nucleotides match TRBD2. Germline values: CDR1 LGHNA, CDR2 YSLEER. The CDR3 has 16 amino acids. V shed 1 base, J shed 1 base, and the junction held 3 bases outside the gene matches. This CDR3 is CASSQGGGLNTGELFF. The CDR3 nucleotides read TGCGCCAGCAGCCAAGGGGGGGGACTGAACACCGGGGAGCTGTTTTTT.

The chain joins TRBV6-2 or TRBV6-3 to TRBJ1-2, with TRBD1 identical over 7 bases. Looked up from germline, CDR1 is MNHEY and CDR2 is SVGEGT. Germline trimming cut 6 bases from V and 7 bases from J; bases unmatched to any gene: 11. The CDR3 has 14 amino acids. The CDR3 region has the DNA TGTGCCAGCAGACAAGGGGGCAGGGGTCCTGGCTACACCTTC. Its translation: CASRQGGRGPGYTF.

Within the sample, this clonotype is medium-sized. This chain links TRBV6-1 with TRBJ1-5; D call uncertain. The CDR3 spans 12 residues. The V and J ends lost 0 bases and 3 bases respectively, with 0 bases between them. Germline assignment: CDR1 MNHNS and CDR2 SASEGT. The CDR3 DNA follows: TGTGCCAGCAGTGAAGCCAATCAGCCCCAGCATTTT. Protein: CASSEANQPQHF.

This clonotype has just one count. The V gene is TRBV7-2, the J gene TRBJ1-3; D call uncertain. The CDR3 has 15 amino acids. The V end lost 3 bases, the J end lost 0 bases, and 9 bases lay between the germline ends. Germline CDR1 reads SGHTA; CDR2 reads FQGNSA. CDR3 sequence (DNA): TGTGCCAGCAGCTTCGGCAGACGCTCTGGAAACACCATATATTTT. It specifies CASSFGRRSGNTIYF.

This clonotype was counted a single time. The rearrangement links TRBV20-1 to TRBJ2-1, with 10 positions matching TRBD2. Germline V gene sequence: CDR1 DFQATT, CDR2 SNEGSKA (reference sequence). There are 16 residues in the CDR3. With V trimmed by 2 bases and J by 4 bases, 8 bases remained unmatched. DNA of the CDR3: TGCAGTGCTAGAAGAAGCGGGAGGGCCTTTTACAATGAGCAGTTCTTC. It encodes CSARRSGRAFYNEQFF.

The chain uses TRBV7-9 and TRBJ2-7; unclear D gene. From germline, CDR1 is SEHNR and CDR2 FQNEAQ (reference sequence). CDR3 length equals 14 residues. V shed 3 bases and J shed 3 bases, with 12 bases lying between them. The CDR3 DNA reads as TGTGCCAGCAGCTTCGCCGTCGGCAGCTACGAGCAGTACTTC. It yields the protein CASSFAVGSYEQYF.

In this sample, this clonotype turned up once. A read error may account for a junction end that differs from germline. The chain uses TRBV15 and TRBJ2-5, with 7 bases that match TRBD1. This CDR3 spans 15 amino acids. Per the germline V gene, CDR1 is LNHNV and CDR2 is YYDKDF (reference sequence). Written as DNA, the CDR3 is TGTGCCACCGGCAGAAAAACAGGGGCCCAAGAGACCCAGTACTTC. It translates to CATGRKTGAQETQYF.

The V gene is TRBV6-1, the J gene TRBJ1-1; TRBD1 agrees at 7 bases. The CDR3 runs 20 residues. J gave up 0 bases and V 2 bases, and 18 bases lay outside the gene matches. The germline gives CDR1 MNHNS, CDR2 SASEGT. CDR3 sequence (DNA): TGTGCCAGCAGTGAACCGGCGTCAGGGACAGTAGATTACATGAACACTGAAGCTTTCTTT. It yields the protein CASSEPASGTVDYMNTEAFF.

The genes are TRBV21-1 and TRBJ2-1; the D call in the table, TRBD2, was not verified against the DNA. TRBV21-1 is assigned pseudogene status. There are 9 residues in the CDR3. As DNA, the CDR3 is TGTGCCAGCAGCACTAGCGCCGACTTC. Its translation is CASSTSADF.

This clonotype was counted between two and nine times. The gene calls are TRBV20-1 and TRBJ1-5; TRBD1 agrees at 11 bases. Germline CDR1 reads DFQATT; CDR2 reads SNEGSKA (reference sequence). The ends lost 3 bases at V and 4 bases at J; junction bases unmatched: 2. The CDR3 length is 14 residues. The CDR3 DNA is TGCAGTGCTAGGGGACAGGGGGGTAATCAGCCCCAGCATTTT. This sequence encodes CSARGQGGNQPQHF.

This clonotype appeared a few times. V gene TRBV20-1 combines with J gene TRBJ2-3; 10 bases line up with TRBD2. With V trimmed by 0 bases and J by 2 bases, 11 bases remained unmatched. CDR1 DFQATT and CDR2 SNEGSKA come from the germline V gene (reference sequence). The CDR3 loop spans 18 amino acids. The CDR3 nucleotides read TGCAGTGCTAGAGATCTCTATGGTAGCGGGAGGACCACAGATACGCAGTATTTT. Translated, it gives CSARDLYGSGRTTDTQYF.

The chain has TRBV20-1 and TRBJ1-6, with no clear D. The CDR3 consists of 16 residues. The V end was cut by 2 bases, the J end by 9 bases, with 20 bases between. CDR1 and CDR2 from the germline V gene are DFQATT and SNEGSKA (reference sequence). Here the CDR3 DNA reads TGCAGTGCTAGAAGCGTAATGGACGGACGTACTTCACCCCTCCACTTT. Translating gives CSARSVMDGRTSPLHF.

This chain connects TRBV6-4 to TRBJ2-1, with 10 bases aligning to TRBD2. CDR3 length: 16 residues. The V segment lost 2 bases and the J segment 4 bases; nucleotides outside the gene matches: 5. Germline loops: CDR1 MRHNA, CDR2 SNTAGT. CDR3 nucleotide sequence: TGTGCCAGCAGTGACAACCCAGCGGGAGGGTACAATGAGCAGTTCTTC. It is translated as CASSDNPAGGYNEQFF.

This clonotype has more than one count but fewer than ten. V is TRBV2 and J is TRBJ2-6; 7 nucleotides align to TRBD1. V shed 2 bases, J shed 2 bases, and the junction held 6 bases outside the gene matches. The CDR3 totals 17 residues. From germline, CDR1 is SNHLY and CDR2 FYNNEI. Here the CDR3 DNA reads TGTGCCAGCAGTGAATTTGTAGGGGGCGCTGGGGCCAACGTCCTGACTTTC. This encodes CASSEFVGGAGANVLTF.

The chain links TRBV28 to TRBJ1-5; D ambiguous. Per germline, CDR1 MDHEN and CDR2 SYDVKM. The CDR3 contains 12 residues. Deletions cut 11 bases from V and 0 bases from J, with 8 bases between. This CDR3 reads CAGSYSNQPQHF. The CDR3 DNA reads as TGTGCCGGGTCCTATAGCAATCAGCCCCAGCATTTT.

The CDR3 region has the DNA TGTGCCAGCAGTTCACCTTCGGGACAGGATTCCTACGAGCAGTACTTC. Translated, it gives CASSSPSGQDSYEQYF. J is TRBJ2-7 and V is TRBV28; 8 nucleotides line up with TRBD1. In germline, CDR1 is MDHEN, CDR2 SYDVKM. V trimming: 4 bases; J trimming: 1 base; junction bases outside the gene matches: 9. The CDR3 loop spans 16 amino acids.

This clonotype was counted a few times. Here the CDR3 DNA reads TGCAGTGCGGGGAGTGCGGGGCATGGGACAGATACGCAGTATTTT. Residues: CSAGSAGHGTDTQYF. The gene calls are TRBV20-1 and TRBJ2-3; D is perhaps TRBD2 (6 bases). The V gene's germline CDR1 is DFQATT and CDR2 SNEGSKA (reference sequence). This CDR3 spans 15 amino acids. The V end was cut by 6 bases, the J end by 3 bases, with 19 bases between.

This sequence joins TRBV5-4 and TRBJ2-1; the match to TRBD2 covers 10 bases. The CDR3 is made up of 16 amino acids. CDR1 and CDR2 (germline): SGHNT, YYREEE (reference sequence). The ends lost 0 bases at V and 8 bases at J; junction bases unmatched: 8. The CDR3 region is CASSLARLAGADEQFF. CDR3 bases: TGTGCCAGCAGCTTGGCTAGGCTAGCGGGAGCCGATGAGCAGTTCTTC.

The chain uses TRBV28 and TRBJ1-6; possibly TRBD1 for D (5 bases). V lost 6 bases and J 10 bases, leaving 19 bases between the germline ends. The length of the CDR3 is 15 residues. Germline assignment: CDR1 MDHEN and CDR2 SYDVKM. The CDR3 sequence is CASSPRGTVGSPLHF. The CDR3, as DNA: TGTGCCAGCAGCCCCCGGGGCACGGTTGGCTCACCCCTCCACTTT.

V is TRBV6-1 and J is TRBJ2-3; D gene uncertain. V lost 5 bases, J lost 0 bases, and 3 bases lay in between. CDR3 length: 12 amino acids. Per the germline V gene, CDR1 is MNHNS and CDR2 is SASEGT. CDR3 region: CASSRSTDTQYF. The CDR3 DNA is TGTGCCAGCAGTCGGAGCACAGATACGCAGTATTTT.

This clonotype was seen a single time. The junction differs from germline at one of its ends, possibly a read error. The chain employs TRBV20-1 and TRBJ1-2; TRBD1 agrees at 7 bases. From germline, CDR1 is DFQATT and CDR2 SNEGSKA (reference sequence). The CDR3 totals 15 residues. The DNA of the CDR3 is TGCAGTGCTAATAGTATGACAGGGAAGACTTATGGCCACACCTTC. Its protein product is CSANSMTGKTYGHTF.

The chain links TRBV15 to TRBJ2-1; a weak D match, TRBD2 (5 bases). CDR3 length equals 18 residues. Germline assignment: CDR1 LNHNV and CDR2 YYDKDF (reference sequence). Trimming removed 0 bases from V and 0 bases from J, with 15 bases in between. The CDR3 loop is CATSRDRRRASSYNEQFF. Here the CDR3 DNA reads TGTGCCACCAGCAGAGATAGGAGGAGAGCAAGCTCCTACAATGAGCAGTTCTTC.

The chain is built from TRBV28 and TRBJ2-5; D possibly corresponds to TRBD2 (6 bases). Germline loops: CDR1 MDHEN, CDR2 SYDVKM. V lost 2 bases and J lost 5, with 18 bases in between. The CDR3 totals 16 residues. The CDR3 region is CASSLPHGTVGETQYF. CDR3 bases: TGTGCCAGCAGTTTACCCCACGGGACTGTGGGGGAGACCCAGTACTTC.

This clonotype was seen a handful of times. V usage is TRBV24-1 and J usage is TRBJ1-5; maybe TRBD1 (5 bases). CDR1 and CDR2 from the germline V gene are KGHDR and SFDVKD. V lost 3 bases, J lost 6 bases, and 17 bases lay in between. The CDR3 runs to 16 residues. The CDR3 nucleotides are TGTGCCACCAGTGATGGGTACTCGGGGACTGGTCAGCCCCAGCATTTT. Translating it yields CATSDGYSGTGQPQHF.

The chain couples TRBV28 to TRBJ1-2; 9 bases match TRBD1. The CDR3 has 14 residues. CDR1 MDHEN and CDR2 SYDVKM come from the germline V gene. V shed 5 bases and J 4 bases; nucleotides not matched to a gene: 5. The CDR3: CASSHGQGSYGYTF. DNA for the CDR3: TGTGCCAGCAGTCACGGACAGGGGTCCTATGGCTACACCTTC.

The chain uses TRBV27 and TRBJ1-2; tentative D call: TRBD1 (6 bases). The V end lost 6 bases, the J end lost 4 bases, and 24 bases lay between the germline ends. CDR3 size: 17 residues. CDR1 is MNHEY and CDR2 is SMNVEV in the germline V gene (reference sequence). The CDR3 DNA is TGTGCCAGCAGATCCTCACGATTAACAGGGTCTTCCTATGGCTACACCTTC. This encodes CASRSSRLTGSSYGYTF.

This clonotype was seen a handful of times. This chain connects TRBV27 to TRBJ2-5; 9 positions match TRBD2. CDR1 is MNHEY and CDR2 is SMNVEV in the germline V gene (reference sequence). The CDR3 has 15 residues. Trimming took 1 base from V and 4 from J; bases not matched to a gene: 4. CDR3 sequence reads: CASSLLRTSVETQYF. The CDR3 bases are TGTGCCAGCAGTTTATTAAGGACTAGCGTAGAGACCCAGTACTTC.

This clonotype occurred a few times. The J gene is TRBJ1-5, the V gene TRBV28; TRBD1 might be the D (6 bases). The germline V and J ends were trimmed by 8 bases and 8 bases, with 19 bases remaining between them. Germline V gene lookup returns CDR1 MDHEN and CDR2 SYDVKM. This CDR3 is 14 amino acids long. CDR3 DNA: TGTGCCAGCGAAAGAGCAGGGGAAATGAAGCCCCAGCATTTT. Protein sequence: CASERAGEMKPQHF.

The table lists this clonotype with a few counts. The V gene is TRBV24-1, the J gene TRBJ2-1; D may correspond to TRBD1 or TRBD2 (5 bases each). The CDR3 totals 18 residues. Germline V gene sequence: CDR1 KGHDR, CDR2 SFDVKD. Trimming left V 4 bases short and J 0 bases short, with 18 bases between. CDR3 sequence: CATSDTLRGLSSYNEQFF. The CDR3, as DNA: TGTGCCACCAGTGACACCCTACGGGGCTTGAGCTCCTACAATGAGCAGTTCTTC.

This clonotype was seen more than once but under ten times. This chain links TRBV20-1 with TRBJ1-2, with TRBD1 matching over 7 bases. With V trimmed by 4 bases and J by 7 bases, 9 bases remained unmatched. The CDR3 contains 13 residues. Germline V gene lookup returns CDR1 DFQATT and CDR2 SNEGSKA (reference sequence). The CDR3 sequence is CSAKGQRGSGYTF. The CDR3 DNA follows: TGCAGTGCTAAGGGACAGCGCGGGAGTGGCTACACCTTC.